One and the same sample provided the 30 T cell receptor beta chains below, sequenced in a study of CD8 T cells in Susac syndrome. The authors reverse transcribed roughly 0.5 to 1 ug RNA with random hexamers. Each CDR3 protein gets one entry after TCRdb re-called the immunoSEQ multiplex PCR reads with MiXCR. The table lists around 230,000 distinct CDR3 sequences, about 95% of them singletons, with approximately 0.094% in the top ten. What was sequenced was CD4+ T cells from PBMCs. Source of these receptors: a human donor with Susac syndrome.

This chain uses TRBV28 with TRBJ1-5, with TRBD1 identical over 7 bases. V lost 6 bases and J lost 2; bases outside the gene matches: 4. This CDR3 region has 14 residues. The germline CDR1 and CDR2 sequences are MDHEN and SYDVKM. The CDR3 here is CASRQGLGNQPQHF. CDR3 sequence (DNA): TGTGCCAGCAGACAGGGGCTAGGCAATCAGCCCCAGCATTTT.

The chain links TRBV29-1 to TRBJ2-5, with 9 positions matching TRBD2. This CDR3 has 13 amino acids. After removal of 6 bases from V and 1 base from J, the junction contained 3 bases not matched to a gene. Germline-derived CDR1 and CDR2 are SQVTM and ANQGSEA. The CDR3: CSVGGRAQETQYF. CDR3 nucleotide sequence: TGCAGCGTCGGCGGGAGGGCCCAAGAGACCCAGTACTTC.

The chain couples TRBV7-2 to TRBJ2-6; no reliable D call. The germline gives CDR1 SGHTA, CDR2 FQGNSA. The CDR3 is 16 residues long. Trimming removed 5 bases from V and 0 bases from J, with 11 bases in between. The CDR3 sequence is CASSVTRTSGANVLTF. CDR3 DNA sequence: TGTGCCAGCAGCGTCACCCGGACCTCTGGGGCCAACGTCCTGACTTTC.

V gene TRBV11-2 combines with J gene TRBJ1-1; D remains unclear. From germline, CDR1 is SGHAT and CDR2 FQNNGV. The CDR3 has 14 amino acids. V shed 4 bases and J shed 3 bases, with 12 bases lying between them. The CDR3 DNA follows: TGTGCCAGCAGCTCCCCAGCCCTTGACACTGAAGCTTTCTTT. Its translation: CASSSPALDTEAFF.

The chain is built from TRBV9 and TRBJ1-1; no reliable D call. V was pared by 0 bases and J by 5 bases, with 11 bases between. From germline, CDR1 is SGDLS and CDR2 YYNGEE. This CDR3 spans 14 amino acids. CDR3 in amino acids: CASSVGPGGTEAFF. The CDR3 bases are TGTGCCAGCAGCGTAGGCCCCGGCGGGACTGAAGCTTTCTTT. The full variable domain, with the rest looked up from reference TRBV9 and TRBJ1-1, is DSGVTQTPKHLITATGQRVTLRCSPRSGDLSVYWYQQSLDQGLQFLIQYYNGEERAKGNILERFSAQQFPDLHSELNLSSLELGDSALYFCASSVGPGGTEAFFGQGTRLTVV.

The chain is built from TRBV20-1 and TRBJ2-3; 7 nucleotides align to TRBD2. J gave up 2 bases and V 3 bases, and 8 bases lay outside the gene matches. Germline-derived CDR1 and CDR2 are DFQATT and SNEGSKA (reference sequence). The CDR3 loop spans 15 amino acids. CDR3 nucleotide sequence: TGCAGTGCTAGTAAGCTAGCGGCAACCACAGATACGCAGTATTTT. This encodes CSASKLAATTDTQYF.

This clonotype was recorded only once. The chain joins TRBV7-3 to TRBJ2-3; 7 positions match TRBD2. CDR3 length: 14 residues. Germline values: CDR1 SGHTA, CDR2 FQGTGA. V gave up 6 bases and J gave up 8 bases; unmatched junction bases: 11. This CDR3 reads CASSSRGLRGTQYF. The CDR3 DNA reads as TGTGCCAGCAGTTCAAGGGGACTACGGGGTACGCAGTATTTT.

The chain uses TRBV9 and TRBJ2-3; TRBD2 aligns across 11 bases. This CDR3 contains 15 residues. V trimming: 1 base; J trimming: 6 bases; junction bases outside the gene matches: 4. In germline, CDR1 is SGDLS, CDR2 YYNGEE. CDR3 amino acids: CASSVLASGRDTQYF. The CDR3 region has the DNA TGTGCCAGCAGCGTACTGGCTAGCGGGAGGGATACGCAGTATTTT.

V is TRBV11-2 and J is TRBJ2-1; D remains unclear. V was cut by 5 bases and J by 8 bases, with 10 bases left in between. CDR1 and CDR2 (germline): SGHAT, FQNNGV. The CDR3 totals 12 residues. CDR3 in amino acids: CASSLLNHEQFF. The CDR3 DNA reads TGTGCCAGCAGCCTACTCAACCATGAGCAGTTCTTC.

The chain links TRBV27 to TRBJ2-3; no definite D call. Trimming shortened V by 6 bases and J by 1 base, and 8 bases separated the two germline ends. Germline loops: CDR1 MNHEY, CDR2 SMNVEV (reference sequence). This CDR3 is built from 13 residues. The CDR3: CASRLSGTDTQYF. DNA for the CDR3: TGTGCCAGCAGACTGAGCGGCACAGATACGCAGTATTTT.

The rearrangement uses TRBV12-3 or TRBV12-4 and TRBJ2-7, with 8 bases fitting TRBD1. The CDR3 is 15 amino acids. V was clipped by 6 bases and J by 5 bases; unmatched bases: 12. The CDR3 spells CASSNHRTGTDEQYF. The CDR3 nucleotides are TGTGCCAGCAGCAATCACAGGACAGGGACAGACGAGCAGTACTTC.

This clonotype came up once. The CDR3 reads CASSYGQVNIQYF. The CDR3 DNA sequence: TGCGCCAGCAGCTACGGACAGGTGAACATTCAGTACTTC. The V and J genes are TRBV5-1 and TRBJ2-4; TRBD1 matches at 7 bases. Trimming took 3 bases from V and 7 from J; bases not matched to a gene: 4. This CDR3 is built from 13 residues. Germline V gene lookup returns CDR1 SGHRS and CDR2 YFSETQ.

The rearrangement joins TRBV12-3 or TRBV12-4 to TRBJ2-5; 7 bases are shared with TRBD1. The V gene end was trimmed by 6 bases and the J gene end by 5 bases; junction bases not matched to a gene: 12. The CDR3 sequence is 15 residues long. The CDR3 protein is CASSRHDRAGETQYF. CDR3 DNA sequence: TGTGCCAGCAGCCGACACGACAGGGCGGGCGAGACCCAGTACTTC.

This chain links TRBV29-1 with TRBJ1-2, with unresolved D. Trimming cost V 4 bases and J 4 bases, with 10 bases left between them. CDR1 and CDR2 (germline): SQVTM, ANQGSEA. This CDR3 contains 12 residues. As DNA, the CDR3 is TGCAGCGTTGGGGAGATCAGCTATGGCTACACCTTC. Translation gives CSVGEISYGYTF. Full variable domain (missing parts from reference TRBV29-1 and TRBJ1-2): SAVISQKPSRDICQRGTSLTIQCQVDSQVTMMFWYRQQPGQSLTLIATANQGSEATYESGFVIDKFPISRPNLTFSTLTVSNMSPEDSSIYLCSVGEISYGYTFGSGTRLTVV.

The chain combines TRBV29-1 with TRBJ2-3; unclear D gene. The CDR3 runs 14 residues. Germline CDR1 is SQVTM and CDR2 is ANQGSEA. V was cut by 4 bases and J by 3 bases, with 14 bases left in between. CDR3 nucleotides: TGCAGCGTTGCAAGCCAGCCACAAACAGATACGCAGTATTTT. Translating it yields CSVASQPQTDTQYF.

This chain connects TRBV20-1 to TRBJ2-4; 13 bases align to TRBD2. The ends lost 1 base at V and 11 bases at J; junction bases unmatched: 14. Germline CDR1 reads DFQATT; CDR2 reads SNEGSKA (reference sequence). The CDR3 loop spans 17 amino acids. The CDR3 DNA reads as TGCAGTGCTAGAGTTCTCGGACTAGCGGGAGTCAACTCAGTTCAGTACTTC. This translates into CSARVLGLAGVNSVQYF.

The rearrangement links TRBV2 to TRBJ1-5, with a possible D match to TRBD1 (5 bases). CDR1 is SNHLY, CDR2 FYNNEI, per germline. There are 15 residues in the CDR3. V lost 4 bases to trimming and J lost 0 bases, with 10 bases between them. The CDR3 reads CASSGDGYSNQPQHF. The CDR3 DNA follows: TGTGCCAGCAGTGGGGACGGTTATAGCAATCAGCCCCAGCATTTT.

The chain is built from TRBV3-1 and TRBJ1-5; no reliable D call. The CDR3 length is 12 residues. Trimming shortened V by 3 bases and J by 7 bases, and 7 bases separated the two germline ends. The germline gives CDR1 LGHDT, CDR2 YNNKEL (reference sequence). DNA for the CDR3: TGTGCCAGCAGCCAGCCGGACCAGCCCCAGCATTTT. This gives the protein CASSQPDQPQHF. Based on the CDR3 plus reference TRBV3-1 and TRBJ1-5, the full variable domain is DTAVSQTPKYLVTQMGNDKSIKCEQNLGHDTMYWYKQDSKKFLKIMFSYNNKELIINETVPNRFSPKSPDKAHLNLHINSLELGDSAVYFCASSQPDQPQHFGDGTRLSIL.

This clonotype was observed once. The chain couples TRBV18 to TRBJ2-4; D is tentatively TRBD1 or TRBD2 (5 bases each). The CDR3 extends over 16 amino acids. From germline, CDR1 is KGHSH and CDR2 LQKENI. Deletions cut 3 bases from V and 4 bases from J, with 16 bases between. CDR3 sequence reads: CASSPGAPTSKNIQYF. CDR3 nucleotides: TGTGCCAGCTCACCCGGGGCGCCCACCTCGAAAAACATTCAGTACTTC.

This clonotype is a singleton in its sample. CDR3 sequence: CAWTLGSFGEQYF. DNA for the CDR3: TGTGCCTGGACTCTGGGATCCTTCGGGGAGCAGTACTTC. The chain links TRBV30 to TRBJ2-7; no firm D call. There are 13 residues in the CDR3. V was shortened by 4 bases and J by 7 bases, with 17 bases between the two germline ends. From germline, CDR1 is GTSNPN and CDR2 SVGIG (reference sequence).

The chain has TRBV9 and TRBJ2-7, with D uncertain. The CDR3 runs to 16 residues. Germline-derived CDR1 and CDR2 are SGDLS and YYNGEE. Trimming removed 2 bases at V and 3 bases at J, with 18 bases between. Here the CDR3 DNA reads TGTGCCAGCAGCGTCGACCCCCAGGTTACTATCTACGAGCAGTACTTC. Encoded protein: CASSVDPQVTIYEQYF.

V usage is TRBV10-3 and J usage is TRBJ2-1; 10 nucleotides align to TRBD2. V was clipped by 7 bases and J by 0 bases; unmatched bases: 0. Germline CDR1 and CDR2: ENHRY and SYGVKD. This CDR3 contains 14 residues. Here the CDR3 DNA reads TGTGCCATCACTAGCGGGAGCTCCTACAATGAGCAGTTCTTC. Translating gives CAITSGSSYNEQFF.

The gene calls are TRBV12-5 and TRBJ2-5; 10 bases are a match to TRBD2. V shed 0 bases and J 1 base; nucleotides not matched to a gene: 5. Germline V lookup: CDR1 LGHNT, CDR2 FRNRAP. CDR3 length: 17 residues. The CDR3 nucleotides are TGTGCTAGTGGTTTGGTCGGACTAGCGGACGTCCAAGAGACCCAGTACTTC. It codes for CASGLVGLADVQETQYF. The full variable domain, in which reference TRBV12-5 and TRBJ2-5 provide the parts outside the CDR3, is DARVTQTPRHKVTEMGQEVTMRCQPILGHNTVFWYRQTMMQGLELLAYFRNRAPLDDSGMPKDRFSAEMPDATLATLKIQPSEPRDSAVYFCASGLVGLADVQETQYFGPGTRLLVL.

The chain links TRBV20-1 to TRBJ2-1, with D unresolved. The germline V gene encodes CDR1 DFQATT and CDR2 SNEGSKA (reference sequence). The CDR3 runs 11 residues. V lost 0 bases and J 8 bases, leaving 5 bases between the germline ends. CDR3 residues: CSARDKHEQFF. The CDR3 coding sequence is TGCAGTGCTAGAGATAAGCATGAGCAGTTCTTC.

CDR3 DNA: TGTGCCAGCAGTTTAGGCTCAGCGGGGCCATACGAGCAGTACTTC. It is translated as CASSLGSAGPYEQYF. The chain couples TRBV27 to TRBJ2-7; 7 nucleotides match TRBD2. The CDR3 sequence is 15 residues long. The V gene end was trimmed by 2 bases and the J gene end by 4 bases; junction bases not matched to a gene: 8. Germline loops: CDR1 MNHEY, CDR2 SMNVEV (reference sequence).

The rearrangement links TRBV15 to TRBJ2-2; D uncertain. V shed 0 bases and J shed 5 bases, with 4 bases lying between them. CDR3 length: 13 residues. Looked up from germline, CDR1 is LNHNV and CDR2 is YYDKDF (reference sequence). The CDR3 region has the DNA TGTGCCACCAGCAGAGATCCGACCGGGGAGCTGTTTTTT. This gives the protein CATSRDPTGELFF.

This chain uses TRBV29-1 with TRBJ1-1; perhaps TRBD1 as D (6 bases). V lost 5 bases and J lost 0, with 13 bases in between. The CDR3 runs to 14 residues. Germline values: CDR1 SQVTM, CDR2 ANQGSEA. This CDR3 reads CSVTNRAMNTEAFF. CDR3 DNA sequence: TGCAGCGTTACCAACAGGGCCATGAACACTGAAGCTTTCTTT.

The CDR3 loop reads CASSLGGTSYNEQFF. The CDR3 DNA reads TGTGCCAGCAGTTTGGGAGGGACCTCCTACAATGAGCAGTTCTTC. This chain joins TRBV28 and TRBJ2-1, with 7 nucleotides matching TRBD2. V lost 3 bases and J lost 0; bases outside the gene matches: 2. The CDR3 runs to 15 residues. Germline V gene data show CDR1 as MDHEN and CDR2 as SYDVKM.

In its sample, this clonotype was seen once. This chain uses TRBV7-9 with TRBJ2-1, with TRBD2 identical over 13 bases. J gave up 4 bases and V 5 bases, and 5 bases lay outside the gene matches. The CDR3 has 16 amino acids. Germline values: CDR1 SEHNR, CDR2 FQNEAQ (reference sequence). Here the CDR3 reads CASSIRLAGGYNEQFF. CDR3 nucleotides: TGTGCCAGCAGCATCAGACTAGCGGGAGGTTACAATGAGCAGTTCTTC.

The V and J genes are TRBV30 and TRBJ1-1; 9 bases match TRBD1. Germline-derived CDR1 and CDR2 are GTSNPN and SVGIG (reference sequence). The CDR3 loop spans 13 amino acids. Trimming at V came to 6 bases and at J to 1 base, leaving 3 bases not matched to a gene. The CDR3 reads CACDRGSNTEAFF. The CDR3 DNA sequence: TGTGCCTGTGACAGGGGGTCGAACACTGAAGCTTTCTTT.